Below, one T cell receptor (beta chain) is given with its context. Antigen unknown. This sample is drawn from a study of human versus mouse CDR3 diversity and MHC coevolution. Findings and limits, study-wide: By iCHAO1, human TCR beta clonotypes numbered about 1.5 million, the most.

V was clipped by 0 bases and J by 7 bases, with 6 bases between them. This CDR3 has 12 amino acids. Germline CDR1 and CDR2: SEHNR and FQNEAQ (reference sequence). Assay: immunoSEQ multiplex PCR; the TCRdb copy retains only in-frame clones and omits some. Seen here are about 60,000 clones, over 90% observed once, and the top ten hold 15% to 20%. The receptor's source is a person aged 55 to 75 in good health. The chain couples TRBV7-9 to TRBJ2-5, with D possibly TRBD2 on 6 matching bases. Sequences were obtained from naive CD4+ T cells from blood. As to subset: CD45RO-negative CD62L-positive naive CD4 T cells. The CDR3 DNA is TGTGCCAGCAGCTTAGCGGGGGGGACCCAGTACTTC. Residues: CASSLAGGTQYF. The variable domain in full, completed from reference TRBV7-9 and TRBJ2-5, reads DTGVSQNPRHKITKRGQNVTFRCDPISEHNRLYWYRQTLGQGPEFLTYFQNEAQLEKSRLLSDRFSAERPKGSFSTLEIQRTEQGDSAMYLCASSLAGGTQYFGPGTRLLVL.